This T cell receptor beta chain was observed in a study of blood T cell repertoires in COVID-19 (dated by TCRdb to 2020 to 2021). At the level of the whole study: The collaborator samples originated in the United States, Italy and Spain and spanned the acute and convalescent phases of COVID-19. The material from the prospective study consisted of cDNA or gDNA derived from T cells, B-cell-depleted T cells, or PBMCs. Subjects who had been exposed to COVID-19, were actively infected with it, or had recovered from it provided the deeply sampled blood TCRbeta repertoires that made up the dataset. The repertoires were released in a freely available public database intended as a resource for research on the immune response to SARS-CoV-2. Samples came from the ongoing ImmuneRACE study (first 160 participants) plus 1,254 subjects from 6 global collaborators. Nearly every sample came with metadata listing a de-identified subject ID, COVID-19 status, age in years and sex. Where HLA class I and class II types were available, the types were taken from metadata supplied by the sample provider, not from assay-based typing. General conclusions and limits of the study: Clinical and demographic metadata were provided uncurated, with the amount varying by source and participant.

TCRbeta CDR3 regions were amplified from genomic DNA using the immunoSEQ Assay, a bias-controlled multiplex PCR. The study's own analysis went as follows. Nucleated cell counts per sample were estimated from amplification of reference gene primers within the assay. To quantify the absolute abundance of each unique TCRbeta CDR3 rearrangement, sequence reads were collapsed and filtered. Productive Simpson clonality was computed per sample as the square root of Simpson's diversity index over productive rearrangements. TCRdb carries this immuneACCESS record with in-frame sequences only. Its versions omit some clonotypes, under half of them owing to an unresolved V gene in the studies checked, with the rest unexplained. V, J and clone size were drawn from that table, and D and trimming were deduced from the DNA. The sample contains some 350,000 clones, more than 75% of them found a single time. About 2.7% of the sample is held by the ten biggest clonotypes.

Participants in the prospective study were enrolled through a virtual design, were aged 18 to 89 years, and lived in approximately 24 United States geographic areas. In the prospective study, cohorts were assigned on the basis of participant-reported clinical history obtained from a screening survey and a study questionnaire. Recovered participants in ImmuneRACE Cohort 3 were defined by two consecutive negative NP/OP PCR tests, clearance by a healthcare professional, or resolution of symptoms. Mobile phlebotomists in the prospective study collected whole blood, serum and a nasopharyngeal or oropharyngeal swab from every participant. Prospective study participants could optionally give additional blood draws and questionnaires over a roughly 2-month period. Blood samples from the prospective study were shipped frozen or at room temperature prior to DNA extraction. As for this clone: Its antigen remains undetermined. The sample holds no much larger clone one base away, and base qualities are not on file.

Sequenced sample: PBMCs or T cells enriched from blood (not recorded which). The sequence was obtained from a woman in her twenties or thirties who had recovered from COVID-19.

The CDR3 protein: CASTRGTKNIQYF. Here is the DNA: TGTGCCAGCACACGCGGGACCAAAAACATTCAGTACTTC. The V and J genes are TRBV12-3 or TRBV12-4 and TRBJ2-4; matching of 6 bases hints at TRBD2 as the D gene. Taken from cysteine to phenylalanine, the CDR3 has 13 residues. The sequence is cut down to CDR3 DNA, 39 bases in frame from base 1. V is reduced by 7 bases and J by 2 bases, leaving a spacing of 9 bases between them.